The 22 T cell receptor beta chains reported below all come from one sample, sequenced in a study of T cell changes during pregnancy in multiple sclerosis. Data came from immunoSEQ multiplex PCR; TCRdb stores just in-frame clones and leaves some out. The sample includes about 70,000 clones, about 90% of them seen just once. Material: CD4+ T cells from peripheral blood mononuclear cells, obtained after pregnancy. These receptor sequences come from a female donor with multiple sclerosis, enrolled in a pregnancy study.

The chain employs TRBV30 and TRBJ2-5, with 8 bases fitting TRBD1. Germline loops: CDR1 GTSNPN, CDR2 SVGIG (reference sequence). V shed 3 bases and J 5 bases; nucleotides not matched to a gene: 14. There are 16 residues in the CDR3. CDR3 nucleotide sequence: TGTGCCTGGAGCCATAGGGGACAGGTTCTAAGGGAGACCCAGTACTTC. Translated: CAWSHRGQVLRETQYF. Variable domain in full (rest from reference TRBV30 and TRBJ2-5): SQTIHQWPATLVQPVGSPLSLECTVEGTSNPNLYWYRQAAGRGLQLLFYSVGIGQISSEVPQNLSASRPQDRQFILSSKKLLLSDSGFYLCAWSHRGQVLRETQYFGPGTRLLVL.

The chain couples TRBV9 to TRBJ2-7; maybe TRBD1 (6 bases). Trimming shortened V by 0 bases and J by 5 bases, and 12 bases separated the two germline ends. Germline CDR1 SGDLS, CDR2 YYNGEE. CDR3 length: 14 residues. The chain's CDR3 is CASSVAAGAHEQYF. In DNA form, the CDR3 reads TGTGCCAGCAGCGTAGCCGCAGGGGCTCACGAGCAGTACTTC.

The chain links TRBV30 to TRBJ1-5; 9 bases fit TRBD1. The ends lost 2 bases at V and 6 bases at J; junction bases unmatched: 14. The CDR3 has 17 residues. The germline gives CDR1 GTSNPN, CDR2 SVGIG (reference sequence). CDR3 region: CAWSPFPGQGRSQPQHF. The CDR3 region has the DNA TGTGCCTGGAGTCCATTCCCAGGACAGGGGCGTAGTCAGCCCCAGCATTTT. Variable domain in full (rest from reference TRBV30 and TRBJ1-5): SQTIHQWPATLVQPVGSPLSLECTVEGTSNPNLYWYRQAAGRGLQLLFYSVGIGQISSEVPQNLSASRPQDRQFILSSKKLLLSDSGFYLCAWSPFPGQGRSQPQHFGDGTRLSIL.

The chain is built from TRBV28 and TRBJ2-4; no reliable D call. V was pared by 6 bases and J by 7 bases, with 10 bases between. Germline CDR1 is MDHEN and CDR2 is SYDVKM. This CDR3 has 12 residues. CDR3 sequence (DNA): TGTGCCAGCAGCTCCACAGAGAACATTCAGTACTTC. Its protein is CASSSTENIQYF.

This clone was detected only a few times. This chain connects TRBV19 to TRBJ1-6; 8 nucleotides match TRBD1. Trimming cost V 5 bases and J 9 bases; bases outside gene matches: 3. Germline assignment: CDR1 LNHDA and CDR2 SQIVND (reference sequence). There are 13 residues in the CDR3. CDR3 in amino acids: CASSYQGASPLHF. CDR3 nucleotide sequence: TGTGCCAGTAGTTACCAGGGGGCTTCACCCCTCCACTTT.

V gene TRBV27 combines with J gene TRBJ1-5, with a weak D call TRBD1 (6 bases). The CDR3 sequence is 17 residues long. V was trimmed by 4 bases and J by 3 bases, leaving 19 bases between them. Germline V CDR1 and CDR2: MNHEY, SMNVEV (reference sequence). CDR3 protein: CASSSHRVRLDNQPQHF. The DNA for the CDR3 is TGTGCCAGCAGTTCCCACAGGGTAAGGTTAGACAATCAGCCCCAGCATTTT.

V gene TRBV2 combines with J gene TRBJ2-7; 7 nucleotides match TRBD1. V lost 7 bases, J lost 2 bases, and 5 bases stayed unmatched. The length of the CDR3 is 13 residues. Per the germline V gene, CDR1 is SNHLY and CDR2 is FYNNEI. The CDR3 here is CASKTGQTYEQYF. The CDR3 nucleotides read TGTGCCAGCAAGACGGGACAGACCTACGAGCAGTACTTC.

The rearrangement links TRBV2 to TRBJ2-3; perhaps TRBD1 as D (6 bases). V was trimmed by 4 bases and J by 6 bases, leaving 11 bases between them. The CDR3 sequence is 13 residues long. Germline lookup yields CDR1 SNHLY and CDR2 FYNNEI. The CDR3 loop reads CASSVRGKDTQYF. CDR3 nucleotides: TGTGCCAGCAGTGTCAGGGGAAAGGATACGCAGTATTTT.

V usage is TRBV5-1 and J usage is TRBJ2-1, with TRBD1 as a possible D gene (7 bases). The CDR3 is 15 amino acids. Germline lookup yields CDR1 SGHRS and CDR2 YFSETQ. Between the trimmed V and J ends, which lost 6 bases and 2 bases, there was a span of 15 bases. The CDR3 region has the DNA TGCGCCAGCAACAACCAGGGGGGTACCTACAATGAGCAGTTCTTC. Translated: CASNNQGGTYNEQFF. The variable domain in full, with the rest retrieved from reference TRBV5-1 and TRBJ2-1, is KAGVTQTPRYLIKTRGQQVTLSCSPISGHRSVSWYQQTPGQGLQFLFEYFSETQRNKGNFPGRFSGRQFSNSRSEMNVSTLELGDSALYLCASNNQGGTYNEQFFGPGTRLTVL.

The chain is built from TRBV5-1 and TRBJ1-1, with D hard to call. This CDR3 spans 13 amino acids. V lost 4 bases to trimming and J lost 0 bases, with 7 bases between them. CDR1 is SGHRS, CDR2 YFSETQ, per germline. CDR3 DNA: TGCGCCAGCAGCCCCGGTGTGAACACTGAAGCTTTCTTT. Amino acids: CASSPGVNTEAFF.

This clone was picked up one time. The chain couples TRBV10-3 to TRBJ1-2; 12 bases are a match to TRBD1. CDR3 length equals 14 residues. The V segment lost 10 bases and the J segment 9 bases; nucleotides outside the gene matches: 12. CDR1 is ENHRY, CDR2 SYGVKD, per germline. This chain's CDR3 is CATNPGQGAASYTF. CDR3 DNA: TGTGCCACAAATCCGGGACAGGGGGCCGCGAGCTACACCTTC.

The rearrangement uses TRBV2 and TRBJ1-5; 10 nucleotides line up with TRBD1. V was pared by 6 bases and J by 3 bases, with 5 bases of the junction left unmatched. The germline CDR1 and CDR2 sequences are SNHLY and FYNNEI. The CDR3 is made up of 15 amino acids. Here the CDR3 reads CASRGGQGNNQPQHF. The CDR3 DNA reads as TGTGCCAGCAGGGGGGGACAGGGGAACAATCAGCCCCAGCATTTT.

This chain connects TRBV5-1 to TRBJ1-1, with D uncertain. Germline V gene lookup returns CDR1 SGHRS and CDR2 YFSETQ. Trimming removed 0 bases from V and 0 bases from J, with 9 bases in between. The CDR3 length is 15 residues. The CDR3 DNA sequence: TGCGCCAGCAGCTTGGAGTACGGTATGAACACTGAAGCTTTCTTT. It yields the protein CASSLEYGMNTEAFF.

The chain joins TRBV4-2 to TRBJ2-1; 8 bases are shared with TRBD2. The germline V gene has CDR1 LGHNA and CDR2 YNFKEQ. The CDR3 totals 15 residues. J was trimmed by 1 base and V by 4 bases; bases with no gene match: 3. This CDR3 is CASSLQRESYNEQFF. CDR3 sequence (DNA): TGTGCCAGCAGCCTCCAGCGGGAGTCCTACAATGAGCAGTTCTTC.

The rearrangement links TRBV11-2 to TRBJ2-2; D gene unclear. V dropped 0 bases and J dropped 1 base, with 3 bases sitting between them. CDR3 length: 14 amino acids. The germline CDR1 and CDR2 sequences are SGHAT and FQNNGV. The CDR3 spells CASSLDRNTGELFF. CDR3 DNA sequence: TGTGCCAGCAGCTTAGACCGGAACACCGGGGAGCTGTTTTTT. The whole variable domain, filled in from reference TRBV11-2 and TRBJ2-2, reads EAGVAQSPRYKIIEKRQSVAFWCNPISGHATLYWYQQILGQGPKLLIQFQNNGVVDDSQLPKDRFSAERLKGVDSTLKIQPAKLEDSAVYLCASSLDRNTGELFFGEGSRLTVL.

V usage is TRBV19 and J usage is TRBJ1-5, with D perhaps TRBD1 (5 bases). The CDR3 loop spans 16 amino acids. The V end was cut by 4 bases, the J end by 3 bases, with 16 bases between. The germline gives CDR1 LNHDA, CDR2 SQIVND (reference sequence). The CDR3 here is CASSTRRGKVNQPQHF. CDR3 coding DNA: TGTGCCAGTAGTACTCGGAGGGGAAAAGTCAATCAGCCCCAGCATTTT.

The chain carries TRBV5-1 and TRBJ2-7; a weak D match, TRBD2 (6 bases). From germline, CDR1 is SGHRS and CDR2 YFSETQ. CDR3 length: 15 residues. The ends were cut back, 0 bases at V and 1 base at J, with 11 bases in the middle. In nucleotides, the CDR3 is TGCGCCAGCAGCTTGGGAGGGGAGGCATCCTACGAGCAGTACTTC. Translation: CASSLGGEASYEQYF.

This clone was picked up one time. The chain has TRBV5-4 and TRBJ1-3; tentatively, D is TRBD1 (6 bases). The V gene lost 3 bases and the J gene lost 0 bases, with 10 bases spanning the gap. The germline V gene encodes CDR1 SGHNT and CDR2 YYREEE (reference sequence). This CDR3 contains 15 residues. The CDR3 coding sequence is TGTGCCAGCAGCTCCTGGACAGCCTCTGGAAACACCATATATTTT. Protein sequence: CASSSWTASGNTIYF.

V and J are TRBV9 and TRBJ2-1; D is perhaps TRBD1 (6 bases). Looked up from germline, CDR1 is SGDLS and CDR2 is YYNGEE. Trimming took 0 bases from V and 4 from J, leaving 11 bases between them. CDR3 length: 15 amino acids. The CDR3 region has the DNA TGTGCCAGCAGCGTAGAGGGACACCAGTACAATGAGCAGTTCTTC. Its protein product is CASSVEGHQYNEQFF.

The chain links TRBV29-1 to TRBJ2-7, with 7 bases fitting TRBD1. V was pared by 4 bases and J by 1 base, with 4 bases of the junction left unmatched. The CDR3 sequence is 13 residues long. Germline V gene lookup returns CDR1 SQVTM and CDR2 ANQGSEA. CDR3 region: CSVAMTGSYEQYF. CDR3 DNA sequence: TGCAGCGTTGCGATGACAGGGTCCTACGAGCAGTACTTC.

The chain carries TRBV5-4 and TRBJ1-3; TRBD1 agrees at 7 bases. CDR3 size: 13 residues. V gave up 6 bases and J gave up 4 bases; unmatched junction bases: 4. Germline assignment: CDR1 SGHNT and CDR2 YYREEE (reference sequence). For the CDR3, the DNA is TGTGCCAGCACCCCGGGACAGGGAAACACCATATATTTT. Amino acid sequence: CASTPGQGNTIYF.

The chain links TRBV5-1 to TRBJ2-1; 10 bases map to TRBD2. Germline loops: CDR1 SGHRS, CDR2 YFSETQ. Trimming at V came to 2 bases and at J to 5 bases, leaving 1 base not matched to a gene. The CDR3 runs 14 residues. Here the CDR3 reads CASSFGLADNEQFF. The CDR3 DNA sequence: TGCGCCAGCAGCTTCGGACTAGCGGACAATGAGCAGTTCTTC.